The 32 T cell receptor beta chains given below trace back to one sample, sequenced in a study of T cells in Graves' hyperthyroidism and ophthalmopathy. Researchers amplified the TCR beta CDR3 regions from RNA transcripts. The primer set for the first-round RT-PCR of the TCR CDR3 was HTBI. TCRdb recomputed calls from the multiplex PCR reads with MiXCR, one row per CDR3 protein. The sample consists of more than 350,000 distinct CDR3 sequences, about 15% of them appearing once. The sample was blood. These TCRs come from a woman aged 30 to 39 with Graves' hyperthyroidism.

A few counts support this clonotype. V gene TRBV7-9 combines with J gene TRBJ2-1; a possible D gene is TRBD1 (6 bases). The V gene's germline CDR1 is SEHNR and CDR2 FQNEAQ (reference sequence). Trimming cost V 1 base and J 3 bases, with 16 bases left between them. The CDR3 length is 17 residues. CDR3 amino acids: CASSLDPGQTVYNEQFF. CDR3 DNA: TGTGCCAGCAGCTTAGACCCCGGACAGACTGTCTACAATGAGCAGTTCTTC.

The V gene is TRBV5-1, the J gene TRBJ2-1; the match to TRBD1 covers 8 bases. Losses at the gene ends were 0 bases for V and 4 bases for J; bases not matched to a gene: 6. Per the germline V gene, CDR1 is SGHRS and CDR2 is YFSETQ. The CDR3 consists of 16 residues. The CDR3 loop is CASSLEAGGGYNEQFF. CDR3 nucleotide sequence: TGCGCCAGCAGCTTGGAGGCAGGGGGCGGTTACAATGAGCAGTTCTTC.

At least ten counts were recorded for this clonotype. CDR3 loop: CASSAAAGLTDTQYF. DNA for the CDR3: TGTGCCAGCAGCGCAGCGGCAGGGCTCACAGATACGCAGTATTTT. V is TRBV7-6 and J is TRBJ2-3, with D perhaps assigned TRBD1 or TRBD2 (5 bases each). CDR1 is SGHVS, CDR2 FNYEAQ, per germline. The CDR3 consists of 15 residues. Trimming removed 5 bases at V and 2 bases at J, with 14 bases between.

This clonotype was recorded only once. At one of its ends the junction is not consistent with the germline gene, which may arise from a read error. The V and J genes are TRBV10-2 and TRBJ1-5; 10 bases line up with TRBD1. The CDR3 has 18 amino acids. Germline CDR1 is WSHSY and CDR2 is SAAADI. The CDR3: CASSGNPRDRGYNHPQHF. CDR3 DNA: TGCGCCAGCAGTGGAAACCCTAGGGACAGGGGCTACAATCATCCCCAGCATTTT.

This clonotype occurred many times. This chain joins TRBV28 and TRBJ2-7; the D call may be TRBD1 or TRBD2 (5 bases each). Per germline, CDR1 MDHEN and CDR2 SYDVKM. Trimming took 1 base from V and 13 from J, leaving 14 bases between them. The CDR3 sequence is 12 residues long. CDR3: CASSLLGTPGYF. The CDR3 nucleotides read TGTGCCAGCAGTTTATTAGGGACCCCGGGATACTTC.

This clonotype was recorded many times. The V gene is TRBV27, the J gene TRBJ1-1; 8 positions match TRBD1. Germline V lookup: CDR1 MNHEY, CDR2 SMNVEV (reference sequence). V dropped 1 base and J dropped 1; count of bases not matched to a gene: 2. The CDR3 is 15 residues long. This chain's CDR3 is CASSLFQGANTEAFF. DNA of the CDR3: TGTGCCAGCAGTTTATTTCAGGGGGCGAACACTGAAGCTTTCTTT.

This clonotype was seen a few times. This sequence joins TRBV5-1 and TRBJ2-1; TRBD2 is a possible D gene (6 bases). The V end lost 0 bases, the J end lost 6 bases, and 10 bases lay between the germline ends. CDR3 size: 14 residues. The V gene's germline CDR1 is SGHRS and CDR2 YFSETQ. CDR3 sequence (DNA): TGCGCCAGCAGCTTGGGGGACGGGAGCAATGAGCAGTTCTTC. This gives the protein CASSLGDGSNEQFF.

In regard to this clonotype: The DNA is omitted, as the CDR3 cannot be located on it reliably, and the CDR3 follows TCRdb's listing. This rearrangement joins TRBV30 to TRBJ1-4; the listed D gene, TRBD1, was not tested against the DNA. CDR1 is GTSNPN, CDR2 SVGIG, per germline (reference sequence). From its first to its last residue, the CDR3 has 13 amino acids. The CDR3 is CAWVGQGNEKLVF.

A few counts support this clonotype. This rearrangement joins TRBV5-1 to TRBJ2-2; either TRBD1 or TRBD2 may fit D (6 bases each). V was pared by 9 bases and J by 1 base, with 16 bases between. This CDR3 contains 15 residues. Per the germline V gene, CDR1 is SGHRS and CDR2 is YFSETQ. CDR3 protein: CATKEGGLNTGELFF. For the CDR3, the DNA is TGCGCCACTAAAGAGGGGGGACTGAACACCGGGGAGCTGTTTTTT.

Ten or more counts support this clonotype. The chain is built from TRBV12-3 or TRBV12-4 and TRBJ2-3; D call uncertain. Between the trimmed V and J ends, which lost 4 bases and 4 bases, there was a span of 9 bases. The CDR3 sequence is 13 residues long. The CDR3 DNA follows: TGTGCCAGCAGTTCAGACGGCCCAGATACGCAGTATTTT. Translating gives CASSSDGPDTQYF.

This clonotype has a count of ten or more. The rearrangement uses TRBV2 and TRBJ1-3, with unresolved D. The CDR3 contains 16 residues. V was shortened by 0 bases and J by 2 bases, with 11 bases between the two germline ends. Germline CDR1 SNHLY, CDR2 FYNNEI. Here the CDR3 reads CASSEARTLAGNTIYF. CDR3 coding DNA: TGTGCCAGCAGTGAAGCGCGTACGTTGGCTGGAAACACCATATATTTT.

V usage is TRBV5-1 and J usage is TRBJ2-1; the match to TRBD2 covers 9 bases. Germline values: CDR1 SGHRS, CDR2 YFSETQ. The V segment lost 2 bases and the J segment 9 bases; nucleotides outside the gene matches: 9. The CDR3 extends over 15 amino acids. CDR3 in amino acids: CASSFLAGYEAEQFF. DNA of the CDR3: TGCGCCAGCAGCTTCCTAGCGGGATATGAAGCTGAGCAGTTCTTC. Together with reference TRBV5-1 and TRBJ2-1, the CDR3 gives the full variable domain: KAGVTQTPRYLIKTRGQQVTLSCSPISGHRSVSWYQQTPGQGLQFLFEYFSETQRNKGNFPGRFSGRQFSNSRSEMNVSTLELGDSALYLCASSFLAGYEAEQFFGPGTRLTVL.

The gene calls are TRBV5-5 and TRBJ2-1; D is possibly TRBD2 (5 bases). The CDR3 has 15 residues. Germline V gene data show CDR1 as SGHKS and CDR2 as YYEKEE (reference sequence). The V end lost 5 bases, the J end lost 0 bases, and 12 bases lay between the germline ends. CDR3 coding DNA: TGTGCCAGCAGTCGGCTTAGCGACTCCTACAATGAGCAGTTCTTC. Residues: CASSRLSDSYNEQFF.

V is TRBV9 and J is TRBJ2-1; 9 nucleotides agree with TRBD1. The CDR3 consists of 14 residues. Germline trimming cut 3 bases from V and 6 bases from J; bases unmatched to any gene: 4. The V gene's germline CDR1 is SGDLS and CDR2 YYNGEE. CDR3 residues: CASSEGTGSNEQFF. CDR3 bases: TGTGCCAGCAGCGAGGGGACAGGGTCCAATGAGCAGTTCTTC.

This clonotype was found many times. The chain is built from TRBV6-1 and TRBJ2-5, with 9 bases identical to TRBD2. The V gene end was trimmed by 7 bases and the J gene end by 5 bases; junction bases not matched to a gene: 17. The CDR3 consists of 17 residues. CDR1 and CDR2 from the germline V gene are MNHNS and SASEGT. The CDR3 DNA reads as TGTGCCAGCACCCCCCTCCCCGGGTTAGCGGGAGACGAGACCCAGTACTTC. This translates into CASTPLPGLAGDETQYF.

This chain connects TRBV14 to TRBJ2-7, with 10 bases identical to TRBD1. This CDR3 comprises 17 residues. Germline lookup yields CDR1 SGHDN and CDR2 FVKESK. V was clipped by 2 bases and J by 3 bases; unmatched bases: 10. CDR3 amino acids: CASSQNRQGARSYEQYF. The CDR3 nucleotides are TGTGCCAGCAGCCAAAACCGACAGGGGGCGCGAAGCTACGAGCAGTACTTC.

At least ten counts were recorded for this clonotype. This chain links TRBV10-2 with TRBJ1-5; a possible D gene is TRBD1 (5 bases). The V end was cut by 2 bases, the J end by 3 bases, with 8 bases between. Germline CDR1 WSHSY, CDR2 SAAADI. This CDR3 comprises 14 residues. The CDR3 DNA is TGCGCCAGCAGTGAGGCAGGGTTCAATCAGCCCCAGCATTTT. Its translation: CASSEAGFNQPQHF.

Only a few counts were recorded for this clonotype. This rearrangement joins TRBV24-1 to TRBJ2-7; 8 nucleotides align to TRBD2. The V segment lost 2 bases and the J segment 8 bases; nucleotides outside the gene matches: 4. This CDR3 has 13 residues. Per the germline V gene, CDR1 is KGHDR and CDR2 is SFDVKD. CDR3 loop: CATSDWTSLQQYF. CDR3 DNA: TGTGCCACCAGTGATTGGACTAGCCTCCAGCAGTACTTC.

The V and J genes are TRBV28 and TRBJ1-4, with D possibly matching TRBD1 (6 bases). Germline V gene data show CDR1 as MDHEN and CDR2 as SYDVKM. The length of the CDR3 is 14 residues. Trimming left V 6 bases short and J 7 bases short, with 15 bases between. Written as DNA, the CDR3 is TGTGCCAGCAGATTGGGGGGGCTTGGTGAAAAACTGTTTTTT. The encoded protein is CASRLGGLGEKLFF.

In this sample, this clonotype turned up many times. For the CDR3, the DNA is TGTGCCAGCAGTTTAGTGGGACCGGGACAGGGCAATCAGCCCCAGCATTTT. It codes for CASSLVGPGQGNQPQHF. V usage is TRBV12-3 or TRBV12-4 and J usage is TRBJ1-5; 8 bases align to TRBD1. The length of the CDR3 is 17 residues. With 1 base clipped from V and 2 bases from J, the junction kept 7 bases outside the gene matches.

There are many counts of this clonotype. The CDR3 is CSATTGGNQPQHF. In nucleotides, the CDR3 is TGCAGTGCTACGACAGGGGGCAATCAGCCCCAGCATTTT. The rearrangement uses TRBV20-1 and TRBJ1-5, with 8 bases aligning to TRBD1. V was clipped by 4 bases and J by 2 bases; unmatched bases: 1. CDR3 length: 13 amino acids. Germline lookup yields CDR1 DFQATT and CDR2 SNEGSKA (reference sequence).

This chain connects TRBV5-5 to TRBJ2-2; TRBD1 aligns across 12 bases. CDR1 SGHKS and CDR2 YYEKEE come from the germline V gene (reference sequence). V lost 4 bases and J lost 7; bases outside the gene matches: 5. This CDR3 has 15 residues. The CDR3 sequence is CASSGGQGAYGELFF. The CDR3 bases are TGTGCCAGCAGCGGGGGACAGGGGGCCTACGGGGAGCTGTTTTTT.

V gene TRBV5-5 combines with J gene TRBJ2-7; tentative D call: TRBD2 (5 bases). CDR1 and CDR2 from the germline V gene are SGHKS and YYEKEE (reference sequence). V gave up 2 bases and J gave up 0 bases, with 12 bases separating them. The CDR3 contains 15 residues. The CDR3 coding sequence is TGTGCCAGCAGCTTCTACGCGGGCCCCTCCTACGAGCAGTACTTC. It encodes CASSFYAGPSYEQYF.

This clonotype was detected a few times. The CDR3 is CSAKPGQGNSPLHF. The CDR3 coding sequence is TGCAGTGCCAAACCGGGACAGGGCAATTCACCCCTCCACTTT. The gene calls are TRBV20-1 and TRBJ1-6; 9 bases match TRBD1. V lost 6 bases and J lost 7; bases outside the gene matches: 7. Germline V CDR1 and CDR2: DFQATT, SNEGSKA (reference sequence). This CDR3 comprises 14 residues.

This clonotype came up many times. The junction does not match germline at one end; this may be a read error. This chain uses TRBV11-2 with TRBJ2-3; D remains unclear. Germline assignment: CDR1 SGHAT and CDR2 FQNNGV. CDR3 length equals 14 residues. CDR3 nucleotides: TGCGCCAGCAGCTTGGTTAGGGGCACAGATACGCAGTATTTT. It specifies CASSLVRGTDTQYF.

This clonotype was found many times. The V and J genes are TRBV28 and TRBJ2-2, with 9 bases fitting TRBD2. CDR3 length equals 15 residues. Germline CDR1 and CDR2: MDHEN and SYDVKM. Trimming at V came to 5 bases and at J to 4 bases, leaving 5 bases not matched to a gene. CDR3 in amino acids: CASSPGGRATGELFF. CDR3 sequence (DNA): TGTGCCAGCAGTCCTGGCGGGAGGGCCACCGGGGAGCTGTTTTTT.

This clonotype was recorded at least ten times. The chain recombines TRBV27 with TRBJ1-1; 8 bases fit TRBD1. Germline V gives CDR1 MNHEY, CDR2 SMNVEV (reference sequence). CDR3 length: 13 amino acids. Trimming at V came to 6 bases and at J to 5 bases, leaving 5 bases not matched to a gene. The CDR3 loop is CASRKTGGTEAFF. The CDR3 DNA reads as TGTGCCAGCAGGAAAACAGGGGGTACTGAAGCTTTCTTT.

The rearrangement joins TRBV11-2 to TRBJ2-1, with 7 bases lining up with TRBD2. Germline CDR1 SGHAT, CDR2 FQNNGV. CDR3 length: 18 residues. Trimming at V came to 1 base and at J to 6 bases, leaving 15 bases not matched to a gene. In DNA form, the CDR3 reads TGTGCCAGCAGCTTAGCCCCCCTAGCGGCCGAGCCTGGCAATGAGCAGTTCTTC. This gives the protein CASSLAPLAAEPGNEQFF. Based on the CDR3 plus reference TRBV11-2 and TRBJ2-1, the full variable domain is EAGVAQSPRYKIIEKRQSVAFWCNPISGHATLYWYQQILGQGPKLLIQFQNNGVVDDSQLPKDRFSAERLKGVDSTLKIQPAKLEDSAVYLCASSLAPLAAEPGNEQFFGPGTRLTVL.

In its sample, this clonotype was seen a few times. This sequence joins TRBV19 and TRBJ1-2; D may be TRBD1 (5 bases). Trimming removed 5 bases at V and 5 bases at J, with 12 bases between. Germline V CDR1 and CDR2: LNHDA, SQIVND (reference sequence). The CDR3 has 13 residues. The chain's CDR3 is CASSGRDFYGYTF. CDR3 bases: TGTGCCAGTAGTGGCAGGGATTTTTATGGCTACACCTTC.

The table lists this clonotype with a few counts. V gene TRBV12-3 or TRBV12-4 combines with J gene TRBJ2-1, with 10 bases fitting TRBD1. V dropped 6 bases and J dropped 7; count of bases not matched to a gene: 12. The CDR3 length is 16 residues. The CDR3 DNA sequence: TGTGCCAGCAGACCGAACTCCGGACAGGGGGGGAATGAGCAGTTCTTC. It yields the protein CASRPNSGQGGNEQFF.

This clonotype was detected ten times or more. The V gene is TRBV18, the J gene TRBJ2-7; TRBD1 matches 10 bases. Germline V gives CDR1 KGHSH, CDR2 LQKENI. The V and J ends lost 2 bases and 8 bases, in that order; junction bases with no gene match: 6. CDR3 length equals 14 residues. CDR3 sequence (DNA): TGTGCCAGCTCACCAGGACAGGGGGTTGGCAAGCAGTACTTC. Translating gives CASSPGQGVGKQYF.

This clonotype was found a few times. DNA of the CDR3: TGTGCCAGCAGTGTGTTTGGCCAAGAGACCCAGTACTTC. Its translation: CASSVFGQETQYF. J is TRBJ2-5 and V is TRBV27; D gene ambiguous. This CDR3 region has 13 residues. With 5 bases removed from V and 1 base from J, the gap between germline ends came to 8 bases. Germline CDR1 reads MNHEY; CDR2 reads SMNVEV (reference sequence).